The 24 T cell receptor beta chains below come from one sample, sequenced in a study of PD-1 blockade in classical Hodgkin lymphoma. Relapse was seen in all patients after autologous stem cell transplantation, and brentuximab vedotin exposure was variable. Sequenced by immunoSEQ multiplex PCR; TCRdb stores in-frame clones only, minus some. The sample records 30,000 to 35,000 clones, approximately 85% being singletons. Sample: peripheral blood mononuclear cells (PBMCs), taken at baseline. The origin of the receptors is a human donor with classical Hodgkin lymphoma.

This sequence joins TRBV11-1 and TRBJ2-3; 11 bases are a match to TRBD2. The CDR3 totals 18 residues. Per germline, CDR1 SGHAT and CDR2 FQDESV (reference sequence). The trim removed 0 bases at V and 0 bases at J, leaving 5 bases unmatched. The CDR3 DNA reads TGTGCCAGCAGCTTAGCTCTAGGACTAGCGGGTAGCACAGATACGCAGTATTTT. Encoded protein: CASSLALGLAGSTDTQYF.

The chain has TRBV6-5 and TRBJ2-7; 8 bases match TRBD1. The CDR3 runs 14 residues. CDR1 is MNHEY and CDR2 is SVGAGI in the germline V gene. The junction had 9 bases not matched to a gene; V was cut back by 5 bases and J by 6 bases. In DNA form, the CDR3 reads TGTGCCAGCAGTCACCAAACCACAGGGGGCGAGCAGTACTTC. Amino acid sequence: CASSHQTTGGEQYF.

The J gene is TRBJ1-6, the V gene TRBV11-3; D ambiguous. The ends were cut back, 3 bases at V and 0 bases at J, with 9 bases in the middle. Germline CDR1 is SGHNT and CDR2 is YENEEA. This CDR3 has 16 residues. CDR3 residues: CASSLERSSYNSPLHF. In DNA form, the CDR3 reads TGTGCCAGCAGCTTGGAAAGGAGCTCCTATAATTCACCCCTCCACTTT. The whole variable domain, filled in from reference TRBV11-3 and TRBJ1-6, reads EAGVVQSPRYKIIEKKQPVAFWCNPISGHNTLYWYLQNLGQGPELLIRYENEEAVDDSQLPKDRFSAERLKGVDSTLKIQPAELGDSAVYLCASSLERSSYNSPLHFGNGTRLTVT.

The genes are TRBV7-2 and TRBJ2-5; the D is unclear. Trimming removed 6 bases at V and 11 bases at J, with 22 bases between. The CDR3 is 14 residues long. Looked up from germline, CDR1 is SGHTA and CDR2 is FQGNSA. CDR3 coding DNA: TGTGCCAGCAGACCTTATTTGGCCTCCACCGGTCAGTACTTC. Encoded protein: CASRPYLASTGQYF.

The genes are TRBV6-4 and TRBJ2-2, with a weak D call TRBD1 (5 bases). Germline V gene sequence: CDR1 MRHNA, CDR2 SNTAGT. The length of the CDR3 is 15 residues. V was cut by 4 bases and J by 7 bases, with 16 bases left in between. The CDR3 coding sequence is TGTGCCAGCAGTGTGCAGGGCGGATTCGGCGGGGAGCTGTTTTTT. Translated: CASSVQGGFGGELFF.

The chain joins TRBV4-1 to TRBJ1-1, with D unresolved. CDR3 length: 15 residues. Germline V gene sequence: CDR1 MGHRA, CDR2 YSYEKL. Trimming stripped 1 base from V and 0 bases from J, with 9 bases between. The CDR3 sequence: CASSQVSNMNTEAFF. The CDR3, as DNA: TGCGCCAGCAGCCAAGTATCGAACATGAACACTGAAGCTTTCTTT.

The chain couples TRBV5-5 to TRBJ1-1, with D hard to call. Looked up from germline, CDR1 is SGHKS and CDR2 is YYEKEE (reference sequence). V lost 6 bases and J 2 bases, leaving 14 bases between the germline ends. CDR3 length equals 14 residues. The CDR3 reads CASTFGFANTEAFF. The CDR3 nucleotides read TGTGCCAGCACCTTCGGGTTTGCTAACACTGAAGCTTTCTTT.

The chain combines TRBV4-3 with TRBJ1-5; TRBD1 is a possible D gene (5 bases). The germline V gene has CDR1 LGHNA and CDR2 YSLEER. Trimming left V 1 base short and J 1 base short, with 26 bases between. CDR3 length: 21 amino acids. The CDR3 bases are TGCGCCAGCAGCCAAGTCTTCCCGCAGGGCGGGTTTGTAGGAAGCAATCAGCCCCAGCATTTT. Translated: CASSQVFPQGGFVGSNQPQHF.

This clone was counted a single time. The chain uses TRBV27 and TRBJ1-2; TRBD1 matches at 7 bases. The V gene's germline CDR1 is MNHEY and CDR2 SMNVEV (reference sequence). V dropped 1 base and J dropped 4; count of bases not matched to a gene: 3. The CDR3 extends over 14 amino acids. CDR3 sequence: CASSLYWDSYGYTF. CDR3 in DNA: TGTGCCAGCAGTTTATACTGGGACAGCTATGGCTACACCTTC.

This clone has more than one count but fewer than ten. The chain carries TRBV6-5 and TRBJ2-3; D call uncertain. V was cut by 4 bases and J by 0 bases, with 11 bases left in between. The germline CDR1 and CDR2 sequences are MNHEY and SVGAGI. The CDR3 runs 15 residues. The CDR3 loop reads CASSSRHPSTDTQYF. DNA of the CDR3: TGTGCCAGCAGTTCCCGACATCCTAGCACAGATACGCAGTATTTT.

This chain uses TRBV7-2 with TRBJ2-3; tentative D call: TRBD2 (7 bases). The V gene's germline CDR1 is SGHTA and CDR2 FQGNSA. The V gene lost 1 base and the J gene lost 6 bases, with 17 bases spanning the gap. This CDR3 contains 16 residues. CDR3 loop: CASSLEGGPSWDTQYF. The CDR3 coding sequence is TGTGCCAGCAGCTTAGAGGGGGGGCCCTCCTGGGATACGCAGTATTTT.

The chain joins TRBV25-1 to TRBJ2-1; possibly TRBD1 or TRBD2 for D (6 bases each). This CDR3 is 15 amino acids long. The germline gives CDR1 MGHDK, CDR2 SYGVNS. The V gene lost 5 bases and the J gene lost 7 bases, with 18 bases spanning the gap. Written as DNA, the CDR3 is TGTGCCAGCAGTCCCCCAGAGGGGGAGGCAAATGAGCAGTTCTTC. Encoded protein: CASSPPEGEANEQFF.

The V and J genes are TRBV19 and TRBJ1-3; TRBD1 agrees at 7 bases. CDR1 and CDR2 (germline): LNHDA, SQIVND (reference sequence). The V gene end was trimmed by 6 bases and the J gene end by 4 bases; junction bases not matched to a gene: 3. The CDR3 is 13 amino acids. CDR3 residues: CASSLTGGNTIYF. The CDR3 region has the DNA TGTGCCAGTAGCCTGACAGGGGGAAACACCATATATTTT.

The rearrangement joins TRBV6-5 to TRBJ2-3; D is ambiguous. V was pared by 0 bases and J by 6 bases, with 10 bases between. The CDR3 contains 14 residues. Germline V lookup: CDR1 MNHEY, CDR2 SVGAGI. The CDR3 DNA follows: TGTGCCAGCAGTTACTCATTAGCAGGCGATACGCAGTATTTT. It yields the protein CASSYSLAGDTQYF.

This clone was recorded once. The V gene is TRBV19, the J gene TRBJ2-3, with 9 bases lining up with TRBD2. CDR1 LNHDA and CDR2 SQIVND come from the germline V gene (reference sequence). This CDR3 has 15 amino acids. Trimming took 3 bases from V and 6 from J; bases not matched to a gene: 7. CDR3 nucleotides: TGTGCCAGTAGTATCGGGACTAGCCCCGGGGATACGCAGTATTTT. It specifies CASSIGTSPGDTQYF.

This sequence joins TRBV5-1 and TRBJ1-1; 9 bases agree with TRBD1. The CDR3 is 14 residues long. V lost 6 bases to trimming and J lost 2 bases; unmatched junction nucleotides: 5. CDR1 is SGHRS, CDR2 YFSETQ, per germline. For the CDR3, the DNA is TGCGCCAGCACCCAACAGGGGGCAAACACTGAAGCTTTCTTT. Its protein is CASTQQGANTEAFF.

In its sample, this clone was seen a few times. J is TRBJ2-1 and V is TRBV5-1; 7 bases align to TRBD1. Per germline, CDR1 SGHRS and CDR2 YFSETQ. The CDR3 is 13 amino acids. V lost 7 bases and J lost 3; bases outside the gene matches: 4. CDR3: CASSRQGYNEQFF. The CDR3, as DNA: TGCGCCAGCTCGCGACAGGGCTACAATGAGCAGTTCTTC. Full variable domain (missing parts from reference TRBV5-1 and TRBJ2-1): KAGVTQTPRYLIKTRGQQVTLSCSPISGHRSVSWYQQTPGQGLQFLFEYFSETQRNKGNFPGRFSGRQFSNSRSEMNVSTLELGDSALYLCASSRQGYNEQFFGPGTRLTVL.

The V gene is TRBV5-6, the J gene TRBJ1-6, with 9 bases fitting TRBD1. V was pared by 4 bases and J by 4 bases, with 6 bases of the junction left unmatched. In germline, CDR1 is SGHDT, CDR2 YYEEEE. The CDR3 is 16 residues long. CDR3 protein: CASSPDRGLYNSPLHF. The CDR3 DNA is TGTGCCAGCAGCCCTGACAGGGGGTTGTATAATTCACCCCTCCACTTT.

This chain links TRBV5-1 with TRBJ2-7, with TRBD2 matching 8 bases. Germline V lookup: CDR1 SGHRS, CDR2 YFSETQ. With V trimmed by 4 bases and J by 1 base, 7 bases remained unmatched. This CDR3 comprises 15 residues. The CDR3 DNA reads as TGCGCCAGCAGCGTCGGGGGGGCCGATTCCTACGAGCAGTACTTC. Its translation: CASSVGGADSYEQYF.

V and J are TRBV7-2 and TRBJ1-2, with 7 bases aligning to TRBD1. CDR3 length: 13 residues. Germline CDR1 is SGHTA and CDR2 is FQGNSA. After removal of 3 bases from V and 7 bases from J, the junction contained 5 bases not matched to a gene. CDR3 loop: CASSLAQGFGYTF. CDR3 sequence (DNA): TGTGCCAGCAGCTTGGCACAGGGGTTTGGCTACACCTTC.

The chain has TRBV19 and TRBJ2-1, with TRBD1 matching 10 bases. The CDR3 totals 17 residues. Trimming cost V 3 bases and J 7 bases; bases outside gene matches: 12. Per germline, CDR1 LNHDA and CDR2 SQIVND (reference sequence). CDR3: CASSIARGQGIGNEQFF. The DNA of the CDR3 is TGTGCCAGTAGTATCGCACGGGGACAGGGGATCGGGAATGAGCAGTTCTTC. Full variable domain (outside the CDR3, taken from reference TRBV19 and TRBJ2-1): DGGITQSPKYLFRKEGQNVTLSCEQNLNHDAMYWYRQDPGQGLRLIYYSQIVNDFQKGDIAEGYSVSREKKESFPLTVTSAQKNPTAFYLCASSIARGQGIGNEQFFGPGTRLTVL.

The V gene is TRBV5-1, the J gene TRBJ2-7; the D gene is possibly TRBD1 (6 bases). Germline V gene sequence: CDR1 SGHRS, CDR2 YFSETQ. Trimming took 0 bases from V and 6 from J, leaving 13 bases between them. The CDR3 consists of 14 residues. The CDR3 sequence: CASSLDPGVGEQYF. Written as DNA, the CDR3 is TGCGCCAGCAGCTTGGACCCAGGGGTCGGCGAGCAGTACTTC.

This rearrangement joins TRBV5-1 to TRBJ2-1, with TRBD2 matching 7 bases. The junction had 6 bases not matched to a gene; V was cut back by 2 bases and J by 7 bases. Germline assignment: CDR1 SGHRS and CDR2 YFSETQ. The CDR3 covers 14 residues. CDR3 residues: CASSFQGGVNEQFF. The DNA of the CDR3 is TGCGCCAGCAGCTTCCAGGGAGGGGTTAATGAGCAGTTCTTC.

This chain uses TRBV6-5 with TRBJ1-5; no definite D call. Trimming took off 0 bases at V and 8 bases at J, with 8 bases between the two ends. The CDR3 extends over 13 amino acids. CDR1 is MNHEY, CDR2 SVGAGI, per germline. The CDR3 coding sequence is TGTGCCAGCAGTTACTCGTTGGGAGAGCCCCAGCATTTT. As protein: CASSYSLGEPQHF.